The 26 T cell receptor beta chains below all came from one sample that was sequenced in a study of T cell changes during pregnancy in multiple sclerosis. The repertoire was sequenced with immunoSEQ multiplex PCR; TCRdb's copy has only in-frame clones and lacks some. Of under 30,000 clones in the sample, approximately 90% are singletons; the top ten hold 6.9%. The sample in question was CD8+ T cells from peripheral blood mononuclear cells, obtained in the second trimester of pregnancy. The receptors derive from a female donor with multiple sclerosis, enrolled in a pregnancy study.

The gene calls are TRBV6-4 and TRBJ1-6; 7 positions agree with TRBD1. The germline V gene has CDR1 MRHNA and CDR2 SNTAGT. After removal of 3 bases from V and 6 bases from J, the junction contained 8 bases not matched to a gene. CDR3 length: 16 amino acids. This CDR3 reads CASSENPGTANSPLHF. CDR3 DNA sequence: TGTGCCAGCAGTGAAAATCCCGGGACAGCTAATTCACCCCTCCACTTT.

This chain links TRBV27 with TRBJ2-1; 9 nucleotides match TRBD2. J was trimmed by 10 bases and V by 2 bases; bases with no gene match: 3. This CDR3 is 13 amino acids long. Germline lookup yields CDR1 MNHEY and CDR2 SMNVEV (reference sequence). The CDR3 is CASSLAGGMEQFF. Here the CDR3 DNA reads TGTGCCAGCAGTTTAGCGGGAGGGATGGAGCAGTTCTTC.

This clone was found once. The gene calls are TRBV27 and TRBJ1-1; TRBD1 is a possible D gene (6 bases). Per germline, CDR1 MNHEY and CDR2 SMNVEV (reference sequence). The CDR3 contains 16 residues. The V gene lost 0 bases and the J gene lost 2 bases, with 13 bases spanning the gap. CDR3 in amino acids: CASSLSPGAANTEAFF. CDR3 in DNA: TGTGCCAGCAGTTTATCGCCAGGGGCAGCAAACACTGAAGCTTTCTTT.

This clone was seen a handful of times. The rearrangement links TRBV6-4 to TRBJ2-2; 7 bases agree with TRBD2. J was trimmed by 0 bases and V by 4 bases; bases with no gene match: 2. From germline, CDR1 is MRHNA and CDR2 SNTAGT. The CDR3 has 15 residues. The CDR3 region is CASSVSGANTGELFF. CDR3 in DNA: TGTGCCAGCAGTGTGAGCGGGGCGAACACCGGGGAGCTGTTTTTT.

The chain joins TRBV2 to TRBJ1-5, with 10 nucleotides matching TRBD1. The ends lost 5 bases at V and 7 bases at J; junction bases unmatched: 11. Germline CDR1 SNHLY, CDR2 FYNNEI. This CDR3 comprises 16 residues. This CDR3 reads CASSSPRDRGDQPQHF. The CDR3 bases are TGTGCCAGCAGTAGCCCCCGGGACAGGGGTGACCAGCCCCAGCATTTT. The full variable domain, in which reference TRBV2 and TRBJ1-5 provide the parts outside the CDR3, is EPEVTQTPSHQVTQMGQEVILRCVPISNHLYFYWYRQILGQKVEFLVSFYNNEISEKSEIFDDQFSVERPDGSNFTLKIRSTKLEDSAMYFCASSSPRDRGDQPQHFGDGTRLSIL.

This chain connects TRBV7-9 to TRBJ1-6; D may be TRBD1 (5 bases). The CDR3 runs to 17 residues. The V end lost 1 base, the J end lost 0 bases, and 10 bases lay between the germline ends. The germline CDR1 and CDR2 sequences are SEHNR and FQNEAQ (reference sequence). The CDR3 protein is CASSLEADSSYNSPLHF. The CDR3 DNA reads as TGTGCCAGCAGCTTAGAGGCCGACAGCTCCTATAATTCACCCCTCCACTTT.

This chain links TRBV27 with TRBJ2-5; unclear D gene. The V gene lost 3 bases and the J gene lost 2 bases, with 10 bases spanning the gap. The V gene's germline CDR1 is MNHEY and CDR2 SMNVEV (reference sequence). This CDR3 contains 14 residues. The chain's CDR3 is CASSFRPRQETQYF. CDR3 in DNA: TGTGCCAGCAGTTTCAGACCGAGGCAAGAGACCCAGTACTTC.

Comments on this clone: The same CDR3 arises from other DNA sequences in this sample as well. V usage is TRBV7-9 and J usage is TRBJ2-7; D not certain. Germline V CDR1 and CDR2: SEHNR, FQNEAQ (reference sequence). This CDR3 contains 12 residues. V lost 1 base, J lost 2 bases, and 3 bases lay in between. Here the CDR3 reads CASSLVAYEQYF. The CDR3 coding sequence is TGTGCCAGCAGCTTAGTAGCCTACGAGCAGTACTTC.

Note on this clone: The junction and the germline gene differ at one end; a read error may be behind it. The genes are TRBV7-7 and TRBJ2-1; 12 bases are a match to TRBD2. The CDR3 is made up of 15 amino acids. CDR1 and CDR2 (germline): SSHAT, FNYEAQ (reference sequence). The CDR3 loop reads CASSRLAGAGNEQFF. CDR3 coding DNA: TGTGCTAGCAGCCGACTAGCGGGAGCCGGCAATGAGCAGTTCTTC.

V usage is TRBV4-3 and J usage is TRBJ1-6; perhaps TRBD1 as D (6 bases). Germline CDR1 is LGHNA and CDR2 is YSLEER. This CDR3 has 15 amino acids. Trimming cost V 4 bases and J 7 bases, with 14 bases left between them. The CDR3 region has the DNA TGCGCCAGCAGCCGTCTGACAGGTACCAATTCACCCCTCCACTTT. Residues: CASSRLTGTNSPLHF.

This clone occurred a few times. The DNA of the CDR3 is TGTGCCAGCAGTCCAAGCCCCCGGACAGGACAGTGGGACATTCAGTACTTC. This gives the protein CASSPSPRTGQWDIQYF. V usage is TRBV28 and J usage is TRBJ2-4; 7 bases map to TRBD1. Germline V gives CDR1 MDHEN, CDR2 SYDVKM. V trimming: 5 bases; J trimming: 8 bases; junction bases outside the gene matches: 18. CDR3 size: 17 residues. The full variable domain, its missing parts supplied by reference TRBV28 and TRBJ2-4, is DVKVTQSSRYLVKRTGEKVFLECVQDMDHENMFWYRQDPGLGLRLIYFSYDVKMKEKGDIPEGYSVSREKKERFSLILESASTNQTSMYLCASSPSPRTGQWDIQYFGAGTRLSVL.

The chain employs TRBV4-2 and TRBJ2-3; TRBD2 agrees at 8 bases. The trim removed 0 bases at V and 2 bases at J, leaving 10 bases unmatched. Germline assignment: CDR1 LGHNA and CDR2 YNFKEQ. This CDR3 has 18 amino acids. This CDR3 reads CASSQEHGLAPSTDTQYF. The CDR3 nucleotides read TGTGCCAGCAGCCAAGAGCACGGACTAGCCCCTTCCACAGATACGCAGTATTTT.

The CDR3 region has the DNA TGTGCCAGCAGCTTAGCTTTTCGAGCCGCGCCCTACAATGAGCAGTTCTTC. Encoded protein: CASSLAFRAAPYNEQFF. The gene calls are TRBV7-6 and TRBJ2-1, with unresolved D. Deletions cut 0 bases from V and 2 bases from J, with 14 bases between. The CDR3 spans 17 residues. CDR1 and CDR2 from the germline V gene are SGHVS and FNYEAQ.

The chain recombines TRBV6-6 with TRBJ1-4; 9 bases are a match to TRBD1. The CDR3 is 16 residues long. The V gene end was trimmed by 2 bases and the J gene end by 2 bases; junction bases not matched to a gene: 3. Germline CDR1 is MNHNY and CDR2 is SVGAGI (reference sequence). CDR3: CASSYLGQGTNEKLFF. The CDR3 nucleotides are TGTGCCAGCAGTTACCTCGGACAGGGGACTAATGAAAAACTGTTTTTT.

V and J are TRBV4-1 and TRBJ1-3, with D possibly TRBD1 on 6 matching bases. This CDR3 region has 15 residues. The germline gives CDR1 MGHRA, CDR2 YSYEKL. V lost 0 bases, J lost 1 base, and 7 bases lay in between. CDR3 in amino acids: CASSQERGSGNTIYF. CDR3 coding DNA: TGCGCCAGCAGCCAAGAGAGGGGGTCTGGAAACACCATATATTTT.

The chain's CDR3 is CASSSTGGSSEKLFF. CDR3 bases: TGTGCCAGCAGCTCTACAGGGGGATCGAGTGAAAAACTGTTTTTT. The V gene is TRBV7-9, the J gene TRBJ1-4; TRBD1 agrees at 8 bases. With 4 bases clipped from V and 7 bases from J, the junction kept 8 bases outside the gene matches. Germline CDR1 reads SEHNR; CDR2 reads FQNEAQ (reference sequence). This CDR3 comprises 15 residues. Combining the CDR3 with reference TRBV7-9 and TRBJ1-4 gives the whole variable domain DTGVSQNPRHKITKRGQNVTFRCDPISEHNRLYWYRQTLGQGPEFLTYFQNEAQLEKSRLLSDRFSAERPKGSFSTLEIQRTEQGDSAMYLCASSSTGGSSEKLFFGSGTQLSVL.

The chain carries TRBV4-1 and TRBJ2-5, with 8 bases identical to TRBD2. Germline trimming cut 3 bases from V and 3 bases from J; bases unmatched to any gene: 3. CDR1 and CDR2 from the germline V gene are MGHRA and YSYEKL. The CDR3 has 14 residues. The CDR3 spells CASSQNSGKETQYF. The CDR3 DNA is TGCGCCAGCAGCCAGAATAGCGGGAAAGAGACCCAGTACTTC.

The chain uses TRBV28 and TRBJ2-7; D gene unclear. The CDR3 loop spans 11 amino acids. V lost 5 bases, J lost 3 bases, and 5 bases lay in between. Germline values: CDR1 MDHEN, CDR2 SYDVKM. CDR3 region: CASSPFYEQYF. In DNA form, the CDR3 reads TGTGCCAGCAGTCCCTTCTACGAGCAGTACTTC.

The CDR3 sequence: CASSLGGQGPTNIQYF. Written as DNA, the CDR3 is TGTGCCAGCAGCTTGGGCGGACAGGGACCGACAAACATTCAGTACTTC. The chain is built from TRBV5-6 and TRBJ2-4; 8 bases match TRBD1. Germline assignment: CDR1 SGHDT and CDR2 YYEEEE. CDR3 size: 16 residues. V gave up 0 bases and J gave up 6 bases; unmatched junction bases: 8.

The CDR3 nucleotides are TGTGCCAGCAGCTATGGGGGTCCGGACAGGAGCATACCAAGTTCCTACGAGCAGTACTTC. Translated: CASSYGGPDRSIPSSYEQYF. The chain employs TRBV11-3 and TRBJ2-7; TRBD1 aligns across 7 bases. CDR1 is SGHNT and CDR2 is YENEEA in the germline V gene. With 4 bases clipped from V and 1 base from J, the junction kept 22 bases outside the gene matches. The CDR3 has 20 amino acids.

CDR3 in amino acids: CASSSPSGRGETQYF. CDR3 DNA: TGTGCCAGCAGCTCCCCTAGCGGGAGAGGAGAGACCCAGTACTTC. V and J are TRBV11-2 and TRBJ2-5; TRBD2 aligns across 10 bases. V lost 4 bases to trimming and J lost 4 bases; unmatched junction nucleotides: 6. The germline CDR1 and CDR2 sequences are SGHAT and FQNNGV. The CDR3 has 15 amino acids.

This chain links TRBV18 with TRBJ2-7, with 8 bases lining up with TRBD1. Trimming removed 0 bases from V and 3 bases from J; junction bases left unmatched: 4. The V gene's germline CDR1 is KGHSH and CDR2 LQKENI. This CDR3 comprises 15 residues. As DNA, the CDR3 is TGTGCCAGCTCACCACCGGACAGGGCTGGCTACGAGCAGTACTTC. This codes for CASSPPDRAGYEQYF.

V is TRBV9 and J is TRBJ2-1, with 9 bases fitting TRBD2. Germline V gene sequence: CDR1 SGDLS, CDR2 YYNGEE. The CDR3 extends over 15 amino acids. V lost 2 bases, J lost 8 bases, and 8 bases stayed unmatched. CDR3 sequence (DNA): TGTGCCAGCAGCGTTTTAGCGGGAGAGGGGGATGAGCAGTTCTTC. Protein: CASSVLAGEGDEQFF.

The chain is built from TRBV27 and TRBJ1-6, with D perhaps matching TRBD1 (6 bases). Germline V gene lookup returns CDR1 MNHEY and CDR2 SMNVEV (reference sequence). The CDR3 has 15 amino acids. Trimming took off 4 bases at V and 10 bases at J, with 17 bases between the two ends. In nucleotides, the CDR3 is TGTGCCAGCAGTTCCTCAGGGACATTCGGCTCACCCCTCCACTTT. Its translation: CASSSSGTFGSPLHF.

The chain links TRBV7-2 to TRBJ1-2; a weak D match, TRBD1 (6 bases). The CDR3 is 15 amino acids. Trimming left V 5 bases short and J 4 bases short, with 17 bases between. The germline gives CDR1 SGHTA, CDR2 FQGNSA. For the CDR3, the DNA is TGTGCCAGCAGCCCGGACAGTTCATTTGGCTATGGCTACACCTTC. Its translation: CASSPDSSFGYGYTF. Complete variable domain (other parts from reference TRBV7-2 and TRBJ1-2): GAGVSQSPSNKVTEKGKDVELRCDPISGHTALYWYRQSLGQGLEFLIYFQGNSAPDKSGLPSDRFSAERTGGSVSTLTIQRTQQEDSAVYLCASSPDSSFGYGYTFGSGTRLTVV.

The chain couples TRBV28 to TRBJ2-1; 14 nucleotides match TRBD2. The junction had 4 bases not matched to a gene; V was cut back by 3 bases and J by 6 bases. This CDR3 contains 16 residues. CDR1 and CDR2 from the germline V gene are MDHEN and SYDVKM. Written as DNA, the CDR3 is TGTGCCAGCAGTTTTCGAGGGACTAGCGGGAGCAATGAGCAGTTCTTC. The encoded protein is CASSFRGTSGSNEQFF.